This T cell receptor beta chain was profiled in a study of blood T cell repertoires in COVID-19. Germline V gives CDR1 GTSNPN, CDR2 SVGIG (reference sequence). The V end lost 3 bases, the J end lost 2 bases, and 14 bases lay between the germline ends. This CDR3 has 15 residues. Measured with immunoSEQ multiplex PCR; TCRdb has only the in-frame clones, and not every one. The table has tens of thousands of clones, over 65% seen once; the top ten hold around an eighth. This chain connects TRBV30 to TRBJ1-3; D not certain. The TCR comes from a human donor in a cohort sampled during active COVID-19. The specimen was peripheral blood. CDR3: CAWREVGNAGNTIYF. Here the CDR3 DNA reads TGTGCCTGGAGGGAGGTAGGGAACGCTGGAAACACCATATATTTT.